This T cell receptor (beta chain) was observed in a study of blood T cell repertoires in COVID-19. Original processing methods: Amplification of reference gene primers provided the estimated nucleated cell counts. Sequencing was performed with immunoSEQ multiplex PCR; in TCRdb, only in-frame clones are kept and a portion is missing. D and trimming were read from the DNA, whereas the V and J calls and clone size are those reported in that table. The repertoire holds about 49,000 clones, with around 82% as singletons. In germline, CDR1 is MNHNY, CDR2 SVGAGI (reference sequence). The CDR3 is made up of 15 amino acids. V lost 2 bases to trimming and J lost 2 bases, with 13 bases between them.

The sequencing input was peripheral blood. The TCR comes from a woman aged 55-75 years with acute or convalescent COVID-19. The V and J genes are TRBV6-6 and TRBJ2-7; D not resolved. CDR3 residues: CASSYMNSRTYEQYF. The CDR3 DNA is TGTGCCAGCAGTTACATGAACAGCCGAACCTACGAGCAGTACTTC.